This T cell receptor (beta chain) was recorded in a study of cytomegalovirus exposure and HLA in healthy donors. Method: immunoSEQ multiplex PCR; TCRdb's copy keeps in-frame clones and lacks some. This table has 250,000 to 300,000 clones, around 90% appearing once. The donors were part of the approximately 130-subject validation cohort, which stood apart from the approximately 670-subject first cohort. Notes on this clone: What it recognizes is unknown.

Findings and limits, study-wide: In a later analysis, first-cohort TCR clusters were found to tend to co-occur in the approximately 110 validation repertoires.

The CDR3 is 14 amino acids. Trimming took 3 bases from V and 7 from J, leaving 12 bases between them. CDR1 is MDHEN and CDR2 is SYDVKM in the germline V gene. Sequencing was carried out using PBMCs. The rearrangement uses TRBV28 and TRBJ1-4; possibly TRBD1 for D (5 bases). The clonotype originates from a woman between 18 and 29 years old in good health and CMV-seronegative. Written as DNA, the CDR3 is TGTGCCAGCAGTTTTATTATGGGGCCTGAAAAACTGTTTTTT. Residues: CASSFIMGPEKLFF. Together with reference TRBV28 and TRBJ1-4, the CDR3 gives the full variable domain: DVKVTQSSRYLVKRTGEKVFLECVQDMDHENMFWYRQDPGLGLRLIYFSYDVKMKEKGDIPEGYSVSREKKERFSLILESASTNQTSMYLCASSFIMGPEKLFFGSGTQLSVL.